The rows below give T cell receptor beta chains drawn from one sample of a study of regulatory T cells in long-lasting Graves disease. TCRdb re-called the multiplex PCR reads through MiXCR, storing one row per CDR3 protein. The sample comprises fewer than 650,000 distinct CDR3 sequences, approximately 15% of which are singletons, and around 18% rests with the top ten. These same data were also listed under a study on T cells in Graves' hyperthyroidism and ophthalmopathy.

Specimen: peripheral blood mononuclear cells (PBMCs), collected at new diagnosis, from a patient treated with antithyroid drugs. These receptor sequences come from a woman in her twenties or thirties with Graves disease. The conserved cysteine and the conserved F or W are not part of the CDR3 here. The order of the fields is D gene, clone size, V gene, CDR3 protein. A D gene is named only where the DNA matches it firmly. Only some rows state a clone size, as once, few, many or a class for expanded clones.

D: TRBD1
size: -
V: TRBV2
CDR3: ASRETGYYNEQF

D: -
size: many
V: TRBV28
CDR3: ASQDSGTDTQY

D: TRBD2
size: few
V: TRBV28
CDR3: ASKGGASGSPYEQY

D: TRBD1
size: many
V: TRBV25-1
CDR3: ASRGTGDSPLH

D: -
size: -
V: TRBV6-1
CDR3: ASRAGRDTEAF

D: TRBD1
size: many
V: TRBV7-3
CDR3: ASSLLGQAGEQY

D: -
size: -
V: TRBV5-5
CDR3: ASSLASRETDTQY

D: TRBD1
size: many
V: TRBV28
CDR3: ASRPTGTAYEQY

D: TRBD2
size: few
V: TRBV3-1
CDR3: ASSQQPSGYEQF

D: TRBD1
size: many
V: TRBV28
CDR3: ASSLDRGATDTQY

D: -
size: many
V: TRBV7-8
CDR3: ASSLGDVRLEAF

D: -
size: many
V: TRBV7-3
CDR3: ASSLSGSNTEAF

D: TRBD2
size: -
V: TRBV6-5
CDR3: ASSYGLAVYNEQF

D: -
size: many
V: TRBV11-2
CDR3: ASSLTIRGRFRQETQY

D: TRBD1
size: few
V: TRBV28
CDR3: ASSFQGAGGNTIY

D: TRBD2
size: many
V: TRBV5-1
CDR3: ASSLGAGGHYNEQF

D: TRBD1
size: -
V: TRBV5-1
CDR3: ASSGELGTGAEREAF

D: -
size: few
V: TRBV7-2
CDR3: ASSRMWTEAF

D: -
size: many
V: TRBV6-1
CDR3: ASRQVMLNTEAF

D: -
size: many
V: TRBV7-9
CDR3: ASSEQTGSGQQY

D: -
size: many
V: TRBV7-2
CDR3: ASSIGRENEQF

D: -
size: many
V: TRBV3-1
CDR3: ASSRSGWADTQY

D: TRBD2
size: -
V: TRBV4-1
CDR3: ASSPGLAGVREQF

D: -
size: few
V: TRBV28
CDR3: ASSYGQLNTEAF

D: TRBD1
size: few
V: TRBV6-1
CDR3: ASSPGTGISHNEQF

D: -
size: many
V: TRBV28
CDR3: ASSPTGRGADTQY

D: TRBD1
size: few
V: TRBV5-1
CDR3: ASRPRDSRNEKLF

D: -
size: many
V: TRBV2
CDR3: ASTLMSSQETQY

D: TRBD1
size: many
V: TRBV7-2
CDR3: ASSPPGQNYGYT

D: TRBD2
size: many
V: TRBV25-1
CDR3: ASSDKSGEIYEQY

D: -
size: many
V: TRBV28
CDR3: ASSLSPTGNTEAF

D: -
size: few
V: TRBV18
CDR3: ASSPPSGTGLLRF

D: TRBD2
size: -
V: TRBV10-2
CDR3: ASSPNEGLVGSYEQY

D: TRBD1
size: few
V: TRBV3-1
CDR3: ASSDRDRGRTDTQY

D: -
size: many
V: TRBV12-3/TRBV12-4
CDR3: ASSLAGDQPQH

D: TRBD2
size: few
V: TRBV9
CDR3: ASSRSSGSTDEQY

D: TRBD1
size: many
V: TRBV7-8
CDR3: ASTLGDRDYEQY

D: -
size: few
V: TRBV5-1
CDR3: ASSPLLEGTYGYT

D: TRBD1
size: many
V: TRBV12-3/TRBV12-4
CDR3: ASSFGGGDSPLH

D: -
size: -
V: TRBV27
CDR3: ASSQGTTAEYGYT

D: -
size: many
V: TRBV28
CDR3: ASSRSGIGKNIQY

D: TRBD2
size: once
V: TRBV20-1
CDR3: SATGTSLNEQF

D: -
size: -
V: TRBV2
CDR3: ATSVDLRQYEQY

D: -
size: -
V: TRBV10-3
CDR3: AIRTSRGGITDTQY

D: TRBD1
size: many
V: TRBV6-1
CDR3: ASSRTGLEGYEQY

D: -
size: -
V: TRBV5-1
CDR3: ASSPGEGNEKLF

D: -
size: few
V: TRBV20-1
CDR3: SVQTDSGNTIY

D: TRBD1
size: many
V: TRBV5-1
CDR3: ASSPSRGPYEQY

D: -
size: -
V: TRBV7-3
CDR3: ASSHGHLNEQF

D: -
size: -
V: TRBV10-3
CDR3: AITPAGGTDTQY

D: TRBD1
size: few
V: TRBV28
CDR3: ASSLTGTGGNEQF

D: -
size: -
V: TRBV18
CDR3: ASSPDSRINYGYT

D: -
size: many
V: TRBV7-9
CDR3: ASSLAPILPQRRETQY

D: -
size: -
V: TRBV7-9
CDR3: ASSLTPGDEGLSSYNSPLH